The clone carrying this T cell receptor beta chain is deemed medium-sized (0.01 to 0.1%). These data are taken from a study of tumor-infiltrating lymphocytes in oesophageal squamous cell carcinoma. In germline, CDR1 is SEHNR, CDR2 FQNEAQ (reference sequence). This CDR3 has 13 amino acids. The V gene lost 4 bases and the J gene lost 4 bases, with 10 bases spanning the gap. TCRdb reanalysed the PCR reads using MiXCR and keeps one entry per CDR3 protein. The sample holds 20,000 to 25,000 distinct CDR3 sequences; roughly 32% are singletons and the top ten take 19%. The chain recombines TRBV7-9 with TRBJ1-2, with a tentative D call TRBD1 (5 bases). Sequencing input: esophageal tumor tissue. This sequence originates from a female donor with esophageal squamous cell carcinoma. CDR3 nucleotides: TGTGCCAGCAGCTCCGACAGCACCTATGGCTACACCTTC. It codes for CASSSDSTYGYTF.